The present T cell receptor (beta chain) was sequenced within a study of Graves' ophthalmopathy and Graves' hyperthyroidism. Across the study: Peripheral blood sampling preceded any treatment and occurred at initial diagnosis.

Recruitment covered hyperthyroidism patients aged 18 to 65 whose new diagnosis was of under 2 months' duration. Symptoms, serum thyroxine and TRAb, thyroid ultrasound, and orbital computed tomography formed the diagnostic basis. From RNA, the CDR3 regions of TCR beta chains were amplified and sequenced. In the first round, RT-PCR was carried out with HTBI primers, and a multiplex PCR formed the second round. Via MiXCR, TCRdb re-called the multiplex PCR reads, giving one row per CDR3 protein. The data contain hundreds of thousands of distinct CDR3 sequences, 22% of them singletons. In this sample, this clonotype turned up many times. The antigen is unknown. Study-wide results and limits: A 13-signature model separated ophthalmopathy from stable hyperthyroidism, about 88% sensitivity, around 79% specificity.

The sequence was collected from a woman under 30 with stable Graves' hyperthyroidism. Some clones in this sample may be carry-over from other donors' samples. Sequences were obtained from peripheral blood.

CDR3 in DNA: TGTGCCAGCAGAGCTCTCTTCACAGGGATTAACTCCTACGAGCAGTACTTC. It is translated as CASRALFTGINSYEQYF. The chain uses TRBV2 and TRBJ2-7, with D perhaps matching TRBD1 (6 bases). Germline-derived CDR1 and CDR2 are SNHLY and FYNNEI. V was shortened by 6 bases and J by 0 bases, with 21 bases between the two germline ends. CDR3 length: 17 residues.